This paragraph covers one T cell receptor (beta chain) sequence. The CDR3 is 13 amino acids. Between the trimmed V and J ends, which lost 1 base and 5 bases, there was a span of 9 bases. Looked up from germline, CDR1 is SGHRS and CDR2 is YFSETQ. This sample was taken from a study of blood T cell repertoires in COVID-19. Across the study: In each case, the material was cDNA or gDNA derived from T cells, B-cell-depleted T cells, or PBMCs.

Authors' analysis steps: The assay estimated nucleated cells by amplifying reference gene primers. TCRdb's copy holds only in-frame clones and misses some; the assay was immunoSEQ multiplex PCR. V and J calls and clone size are given by that table; D and trimming were obtained from the DNA. Among about 240,000 clones listed, 70% to 85% were seen once. This sequence was found in a woman of 80 years or more with acute or convalescent COVID-19. Material: peripheral blood. This rearrangement joins TRBV5-1 to TRBJ1-2; D not resolved. CDR3 sequence (DNA): TGCGCCAGCAGCTTGAATCGGGAATATGGCTACACCTTC. Translation: CASSLNREYGYTF.